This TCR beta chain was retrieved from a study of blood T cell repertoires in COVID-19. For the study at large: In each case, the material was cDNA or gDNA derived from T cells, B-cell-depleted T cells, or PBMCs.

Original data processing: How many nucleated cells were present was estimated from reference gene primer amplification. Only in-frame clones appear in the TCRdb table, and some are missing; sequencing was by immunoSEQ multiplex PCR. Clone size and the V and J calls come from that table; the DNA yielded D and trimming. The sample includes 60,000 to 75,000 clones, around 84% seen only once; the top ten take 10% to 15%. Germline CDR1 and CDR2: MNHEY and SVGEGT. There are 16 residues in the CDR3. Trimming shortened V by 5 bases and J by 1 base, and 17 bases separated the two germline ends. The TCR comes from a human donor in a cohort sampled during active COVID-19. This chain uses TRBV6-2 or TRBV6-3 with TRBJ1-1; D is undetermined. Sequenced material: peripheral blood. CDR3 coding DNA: TGTGCCAGCAGTGGGCTCTACCCCATATCGAACACTGAAGCTTTCTTT. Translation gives CASSGLYPISNTEAFF.